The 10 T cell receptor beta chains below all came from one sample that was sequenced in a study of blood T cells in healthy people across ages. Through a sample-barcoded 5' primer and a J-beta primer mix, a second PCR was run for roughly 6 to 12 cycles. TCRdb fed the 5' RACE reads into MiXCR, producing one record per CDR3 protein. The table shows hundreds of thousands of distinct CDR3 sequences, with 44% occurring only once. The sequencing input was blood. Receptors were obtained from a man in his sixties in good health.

For the CDR3, the DNA is TGTGCCAGCAGCAAGGGGGGGACCAGGAACACTGAAGCTTTCTTT. This translates into CASSKGGTRNTEAFF. The rearrangement links TRBV7-3 to TRBJ1-1; tentatively, D is TRBD1 (6 bases). Germline CDR1 and CDR2: SGHTA and FQGTGA. The CDR3 totals 15 residues. Trimming pared 5 bases from V and 1 base from J, leaving 14 bases between.

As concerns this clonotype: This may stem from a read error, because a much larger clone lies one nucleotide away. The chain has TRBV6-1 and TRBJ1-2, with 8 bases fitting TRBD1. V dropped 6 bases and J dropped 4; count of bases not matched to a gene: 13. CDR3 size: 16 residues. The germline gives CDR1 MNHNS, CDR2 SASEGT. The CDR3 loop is CASRMDCRGLSYGYTF. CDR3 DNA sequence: TGTGCCAGCAGGATGGATTGCAGGGGGCTGAGCTATGGCTACACCTTC.

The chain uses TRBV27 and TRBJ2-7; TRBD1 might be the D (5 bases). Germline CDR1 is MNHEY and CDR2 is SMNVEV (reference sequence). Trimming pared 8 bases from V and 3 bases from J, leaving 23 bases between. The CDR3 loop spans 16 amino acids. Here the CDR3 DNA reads TGTGCCAGCTTACCCCTGGGGCAATCCGCGAACTACGAGCAGTACTTC. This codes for CASLPLGQSANYEQYF.

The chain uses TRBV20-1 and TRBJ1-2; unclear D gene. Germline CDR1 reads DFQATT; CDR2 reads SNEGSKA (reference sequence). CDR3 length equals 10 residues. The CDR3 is CRARTDGYTF. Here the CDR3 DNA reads TGCAGGGCACGGACGGATGGCTACACCTTC.

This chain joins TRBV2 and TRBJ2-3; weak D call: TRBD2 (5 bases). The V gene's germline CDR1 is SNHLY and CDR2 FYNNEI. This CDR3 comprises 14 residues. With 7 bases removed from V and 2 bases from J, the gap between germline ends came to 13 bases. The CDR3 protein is CASKSRDYTDTQYF. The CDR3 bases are TGTGCCAGCAAGTCCCGGGATTACACAGATACGCAGTATTTT.

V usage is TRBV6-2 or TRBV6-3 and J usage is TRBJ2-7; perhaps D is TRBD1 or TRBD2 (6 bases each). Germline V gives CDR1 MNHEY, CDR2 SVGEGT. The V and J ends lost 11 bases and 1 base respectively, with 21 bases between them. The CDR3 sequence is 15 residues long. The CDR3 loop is CAGSQGGGRSYEQYF. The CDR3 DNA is TGTGCCGGCTCCCAAGGGGGAGGTCGTTCCTACGAGCAGTACTTC.

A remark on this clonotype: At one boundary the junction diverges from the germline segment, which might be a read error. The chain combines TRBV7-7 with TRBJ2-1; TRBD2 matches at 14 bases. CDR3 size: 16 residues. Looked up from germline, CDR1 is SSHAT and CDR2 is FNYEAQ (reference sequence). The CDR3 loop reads CASSAGLAGGRDERFF. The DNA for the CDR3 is TGTGCCAGCAGCGCCGGACTAGCGGGGGGTAGAGATGAGCGGTTCTTC. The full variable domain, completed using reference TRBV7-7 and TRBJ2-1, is GAGVSQSPRYKVTKRGQDVTLRCDPISSHATLYWYQQALGQGPEFLTYFNYEAQPDKSGLPSDRFSAERPEGSISTLTIQRTEQRDSAMYRCASSAGLAGGRDERFFGPGTRLTVL.

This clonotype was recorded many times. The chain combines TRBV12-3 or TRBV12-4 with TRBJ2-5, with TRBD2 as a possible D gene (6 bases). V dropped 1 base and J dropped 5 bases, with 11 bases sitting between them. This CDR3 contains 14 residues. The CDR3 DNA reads TGTGCCAGCAGTTTAGGCCGGGGGTTGGAGACCCAGTACTTC. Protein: CASSLGRGLETQYF.

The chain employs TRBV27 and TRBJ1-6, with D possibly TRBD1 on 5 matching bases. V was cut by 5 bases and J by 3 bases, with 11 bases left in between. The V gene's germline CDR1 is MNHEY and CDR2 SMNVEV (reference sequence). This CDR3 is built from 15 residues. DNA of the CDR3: TGTGCCAGCAGTACCCCCCAGGGCTATAATTCACCCCTCCACTTT. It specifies CASSTPQGYNSPLHF.

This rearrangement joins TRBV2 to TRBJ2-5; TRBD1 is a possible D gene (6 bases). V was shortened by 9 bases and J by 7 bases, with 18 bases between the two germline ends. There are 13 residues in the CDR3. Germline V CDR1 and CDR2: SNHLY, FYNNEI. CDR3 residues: CASETRGLGTQYF. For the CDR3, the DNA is TGTGCCAGTGAGACAAGGGGGTTGGGGACCCAGTACTTC.